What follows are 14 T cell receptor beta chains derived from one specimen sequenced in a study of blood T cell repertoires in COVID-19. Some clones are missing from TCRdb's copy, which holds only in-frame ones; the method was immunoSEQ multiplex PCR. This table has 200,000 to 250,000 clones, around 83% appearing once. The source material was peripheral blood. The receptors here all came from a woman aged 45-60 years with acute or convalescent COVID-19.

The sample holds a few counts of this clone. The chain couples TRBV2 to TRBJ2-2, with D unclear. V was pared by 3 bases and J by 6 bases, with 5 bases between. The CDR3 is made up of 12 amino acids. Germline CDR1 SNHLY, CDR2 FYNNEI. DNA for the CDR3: TGTGCCAGCAGTGACCCTCCCGGGGAGCTGTTTTTT. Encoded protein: CASSDPPGELFF.

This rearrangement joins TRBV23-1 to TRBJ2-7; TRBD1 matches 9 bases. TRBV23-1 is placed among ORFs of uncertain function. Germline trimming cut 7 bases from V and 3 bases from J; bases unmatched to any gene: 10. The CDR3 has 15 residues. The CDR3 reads CASKPDRGDDYEQYF. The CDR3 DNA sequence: TGCGCCAGCAAACCTGACAGGGGGGATGACTACGAGCAGTACTTC.

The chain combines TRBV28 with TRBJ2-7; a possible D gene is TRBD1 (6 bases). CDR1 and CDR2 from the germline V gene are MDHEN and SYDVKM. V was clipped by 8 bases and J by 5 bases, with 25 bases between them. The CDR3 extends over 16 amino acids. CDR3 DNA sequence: TGTGCCAGCCGCTATCCCCGTGGGCAGGGGACGGACGAGCAGTACTTC. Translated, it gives CASRYPRGQGTDEQYF.

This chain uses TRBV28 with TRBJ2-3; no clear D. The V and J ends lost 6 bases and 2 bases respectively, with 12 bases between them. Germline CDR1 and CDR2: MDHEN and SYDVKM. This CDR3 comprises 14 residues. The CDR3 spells CASSGSWITDTQYF. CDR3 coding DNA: TGTGCCAGCAGCGGGTCCTGGATCACAGATACGCAGTATTTT. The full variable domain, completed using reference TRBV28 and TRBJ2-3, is DVKVTQSSRYLVKRTGEKVFLECVQDMDHENMFWYRQDPGLGLRLIYFSYDVKMKEKGDIPEGYSVSREKKERFSLILESASTNQTSMYLCASSGSWITDTQYFGPGTRLTVL.

CDR3 residues: CASSPPAAVTDTQYF. CDR3 nucleotide sequence: TGTGCCAGCAGCCCGCCGGCGGCCGTCACAGATACGCAGTATTTT. This rearrangement joins TRBV3-1 (or the pseudogene TRBV3-2) to TRBJ2-3; no definite D call. V gave up 4 bases and J gave up 2 bases, with 13 bases separating them. There are 15 residues in the CDR3. The germline gives CDR1 LGHDT, CDR2 YNNKEL (reference sequence).

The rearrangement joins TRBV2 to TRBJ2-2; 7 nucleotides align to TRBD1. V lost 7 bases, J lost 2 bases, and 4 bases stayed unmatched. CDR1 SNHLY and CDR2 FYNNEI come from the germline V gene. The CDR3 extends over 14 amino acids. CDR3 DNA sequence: TGTGCCAGCAAGGACAGGATCAACACCGGGGAGCTGTTTTTT. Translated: CASKDRINTGELFF.

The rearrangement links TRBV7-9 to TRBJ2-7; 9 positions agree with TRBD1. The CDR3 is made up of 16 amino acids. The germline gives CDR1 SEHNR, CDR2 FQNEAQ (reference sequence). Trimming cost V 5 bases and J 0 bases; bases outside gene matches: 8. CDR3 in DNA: TGTGCCAGCAGCAACCAAGGGACAGGGAGCTCCTACGAGCAGTACTTC. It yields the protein CASSNQGTGSSYEQYF.

CDR3 in DNA: TGTGCCTGGAGTGGGGACAGGGATCAGCCCCAGCATTTT. Protein: CAWSGDRDQPQHF. This chain joins TRBV30 and TRBJ1-5; 9 nucleotides agree with TRBD1. Unmatched junction bases numbered 0, after V lost 1 base and J lost 5 bases. The CDR3 totals 13 residues. Looked up from germline, CDR1 is GTSNPN and CDR2 is SVGIG (reference sequence).

CDR3 sequence (DNA): TGCGCCAGCAGCTTGGGGGCCCTGACAGCGAACACTGAAGCTTTCTTT. Translation gives CASSLGALTANTEAFF. The V and J genes are TRBV5-1 and TRBJ1-1, with D perhaps matching TRBD1 (5 bases). Trimming pared 0 bases from V and 1 base from J, leaving 13 bases between. CDR1 is SGHRS, CDR2 YFSETQ, per germline. This CDR3 contains 16 residues.

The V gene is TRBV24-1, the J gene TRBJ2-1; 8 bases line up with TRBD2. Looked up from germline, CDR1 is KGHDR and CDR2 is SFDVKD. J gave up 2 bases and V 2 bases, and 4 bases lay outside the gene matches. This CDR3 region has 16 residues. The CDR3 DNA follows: TGTGCCACCAGTGATTACGCGGGAGGAACCTACAATGAGCAGTTCTTC. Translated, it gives CATSDYAGGTYNEQFF.

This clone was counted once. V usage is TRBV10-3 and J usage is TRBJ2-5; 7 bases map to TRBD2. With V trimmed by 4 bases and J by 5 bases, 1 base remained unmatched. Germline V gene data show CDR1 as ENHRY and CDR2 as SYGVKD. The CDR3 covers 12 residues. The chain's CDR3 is CAISVGGETQYF. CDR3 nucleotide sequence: TGTGCCATCAGTGTGGGAGGGGAGACCCAGTACTTC.

The CDR3 DNA reads as TGTGCCAGCAGTCCCCGTAGCACCGGGGAGCTGTTTTTT. Translation: CASSPRSTGELFF. V is TRBV28 and J is TRBJ2-2; D unresolved. The CDR3 is 13 residues long. Trimming removed 5 bases at V and 4 bases at J, with 8 bases between. Germline values: CDR1 MDHEN, CDR2 SYDVKM.

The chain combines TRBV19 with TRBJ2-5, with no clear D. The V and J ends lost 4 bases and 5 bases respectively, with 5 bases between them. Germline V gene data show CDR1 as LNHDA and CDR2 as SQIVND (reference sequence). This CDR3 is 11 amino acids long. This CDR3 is CASSTRETQYF. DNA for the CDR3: TGTGCCAGTAGTACGAGGGAGACCCAGTACTTC.

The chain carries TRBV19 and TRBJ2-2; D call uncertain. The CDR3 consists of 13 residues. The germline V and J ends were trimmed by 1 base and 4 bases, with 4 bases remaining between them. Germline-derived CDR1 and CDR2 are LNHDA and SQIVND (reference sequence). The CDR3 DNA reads TGTGCCAGTAGTATAGCCGGCACCGGGGAGCTGTTTTTT. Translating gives CASSIAGTGELFF.